A single sample is the source of the 13 T cell receptor beta chains below, sequenced in a study of T-cell memory formation after mild COVID-19. TCRdb re-derived calls from the 5' RACE reads in MiXCR, one entry per CDR3 protein. This sample carries under 300,000 distinct CDR3 sequences, over 15% of them seen once, and the ten largest clones take 3.5% to 4%. Sequencing input: PBMCs or a T cell subset sorted from them (not recorded which). Receptors were obtained from a man aged 18 to 35 who had mild COVID-19 (a few samples of this study predate the infection). Cell type and time point are not known.

There are a few counts of this clonotype. The V and J genes are TRBV12-3 or TRBV12-4 and TRBJ2-7; D is ambiguous. Trimming removed 1 base from V and 5 bases from J, with 9 bases in between. CDR3 length: 13 residues. The CDR3 loop reads CASSLGTAHEQYF. CDR3 bases: TGTGCCAGCAGTTTAGGGACCGCCCACGAGCAGTACTTC.

The table lists this clonotype with a few counts. This sequence joins TRBV6-8 and TRBJ2-5; D may be TRBD2 (6 bases). V lost 4 bases to trimming and J lost 2 bases, with 14 bases between them. Germline V gives CDR1 MNHGY, CDR2 SAAAGT. This CDR3 is 15 amino acids long. CDR3 DNA: TGTGCCAGCAGTTCCACCGGGACTCCACAAGAGACCCAGTACTTC. Encoded protein: CASSSTGTPQETQYF.

The chain links TRBV11-1 to TRBJ2-5; 9 bases agree with TRBD1. V lost 5 bases and J lost 5; bases outside the gene matches: 3. Germline-derived CDR1 and CDR2 are SGHAT and FQDESV (reference sequence). This CDR3 region has 13 residues. In nucleotides, the CDR3 is TGTGCCAGCAGCGTGGACAGGGGTGAGACCCAGTACTTC. The encoded protein is CASSVDRGETQYF.

The table lists this clonotype with a few counts. The chain recombines TRBV4-1 with TRBJ1-3; D gene ambiguous. Germline V gives CDR1 MGHRA, CDR2 YSYEKL. The V end was cut by 2 bases, the J end by 1 base, with 9 bases between. This CDR3 region has 15 residues. CDR3 loop: CASSQRHFSGNTIYF. Written as DNA, the CDR3 is TGCGCCAGCAGCCAAAGACACTTTTCTGGAAACACCATATATTTT.

This clonotype was observed a handful of times. The chain joins TRBV25-1 to TRBJ2-6; 8 nucleotides align to TRBD1. The CDR3 contains 15 residues. The germline CDR1 and CDR2 sequences are MGHDK and SYGVNS. V shed 3 bases and J 4 bases; nucleotides not matched to a gene: 2. The CDR3 bases are TGTGCCAGCAGTGACAGGGGGCGCGGGGCCAACGTCCTGACTTTC. Its translation is CASSDRGRGANVLTF.

This clonotype occurred many times. The chain joins TRBV12-3 or TRBV12-4 to TRBJ2-5; no definite D call. The CDR3 length is 13 residues. V lost 4 bases and J 2 bases, leaving 8 bases between the germline ends. DNA for the CDR3: TGTGCCAGCAGTTGGGGTCAGCAAGAGACCCAGTACTTC. This translates into CASSWGQQETQYF.

This clonotype was picked up many times. The gene calls are TRBV6-2 or TRBV6-3 and TRBJ2-3; 10 bases line up with TRBD2. This CDR3 is built from 14 residues. V trimming: 8 bases; J trimming: 8 bases; junction bases outside the gene matches: 10. Germline V gene data show CDR1 as MNHEY and CDR2 as SVGEGT. CDR3 region: CASSSSGGDATQYF. The CDR3 DNA is TGTGCCAGCTCCTCTAGCGGGGGTGATGCTACGCAGTATTTT.

This clonotype was seen more than once but under ten times. The gene calls are TRBV6-2 or TRBV6-3 and TRBJ2-1, with D uncertain. Trimming took 2 bases from V and 6 from J, leaving 17 bases between them. Germline V gives CDR1 MNHEY, CDR2 SVGEGT. The CDR3 loop spans 16 amino acids. The DNA for the CDR3 is TGTGCCAGCAGTTACGCAGGACCGCGGTTTATCAATGAGCAGTTCTTC. Translation gives CASSYAGPRFINEQFF.

The V and J genes are TRBV18 and TRBJ1-1; tentatively, D is TRBD1 (5 bases). The ends were cut back, 6 bases at V and 0 bases at J, with 11 bases in the middle. CDR3 size: 14 residues. The V gene's germline CDR1 is KGHSH and CDR2 LQKENI. The CDR3 coding sequence is TGTGCCAGCTCCCCCGGGGCGATGAACACTGAAGCTTTCTTT. Protein sequence: CASSPGAMNTEAFF.

V and J are TRBV19 and TRBJ2-1, with 7 positions matching TRBD1. CDR3 length: 12 amino acids. With V trimmed by 7 bases and J by 9 bases, 6 bases remained unmatched. CDR1 and CDR2 (germline): LNHDA, SQIVND (reference sequence). The CDR3 nucleotides are TGTGCCAGTAACAGGGGATGGGGTGAGCAGTTCTTC. Its translation is CASNRGWGEQFF.

This clonotype has a handful of counts. This chain connects TRBV7-2 to TRBJ2-7; TRBD1 matches at 8 bases. The V and J ends lost 5 bases and 5 bases, in that order; junction bases with no gene match: 11. CDR1 SGHTA and CDR2 FQGNSA come from the germline V gene. The CDR3 contains 15 residues. The CDR3 sequence is CASSPGGAGRNEQYF. The DNA for the CDR3 is TGTGCCAGCAGCCCAGGGGGCGCGGGGAGGAACGAGCAGTACTTC. The full variable domain, in which reference TRBV7-2 and TRBJ2-7 provide the parts outside the CDR3, is GAGVSQSPSNKVTEKGKDVELRCDPISGHTALYWYRQSLGQGLEFLIYFQGNSAPDKSGLPSDRFSAERTGGSVSTLTIQRTQQEDSAVYLCASSPGGAGRNEQYFGPGTRLTVT.

This sequence joins TRBV7-9 and TRBJ1-4; no clear D. Trimming removed 3 bases from V and 5 bases from J, with 10 bases in between. Per the germline V gene, CDR1 is SEHNR and CDR2 is FQNEAQ (reference sequence). The CDR3 runs 14 residues. The CDR3 loop reads CASSFGPGNEKLFF. In DNA, the CDR3 is TGTGCCAGCAGCTTCGGACCGGGAAATGAAAAACTGTTTTTT.

This clonotype has a handful of counts. The chain recombines TRBV5-1 with TRBJ2-1; 7 bases map to TRBD1. The CDR3 covers 13 residues. Germline V gene sequence: CDR1 SGHRS, CDR2 YFSETQ. After removal of 3 bases from V and 7 bases from J, the junction contained 4 bases not matched to a gene. The CDR3 DNA reads as TGCGCCAGCAGCTACGGACAGGAGAATGAGCAGTTCTTC. Its protein product is CASSYGQENEQFF.